This entry is about one T cell receptor (beta chain). Its antigen is as yet unknown. The source of the sample is a study of radiotherapy plus CTLA-4 blockade in lung cancer. TCRdb keeps only in-frame clones here, not all; method: immunoSEQ multiplex PCR. The repertoire includes 40,000 or so clones, roughly 60% of them detected once, and about 18% sits in the top ten. Germline lookup yields CDR1 MNHNS and CDR2 SASEGT. Trimming stripped 0 bases from V and 4 bases from J, with 6 bases between. The CDR3 covers 13 residues. Points from the study as a whole: Researchers report tumor-derived TCR clones expanding in blood after radiotherapy plus ipilimumab.

The specimen comprised peripheral blood, sampled from a patient treated with radiotherapy plus ipilimumab. The chain links TRBV6-1 to TRBJ1-1, with D perhaps matching TRBD1 (5 bases). The origin of this receptor is a human donor with non-small cell lung cancer who had a partial response to radiotherapy plus ipilimumab. Here the CDR3 reads CASSEAGVTEAFF. CDR3 coding DNA: TGTGCCAGCAGTGAAGCAGGGGTCACTGAAGCTTTCTTT.